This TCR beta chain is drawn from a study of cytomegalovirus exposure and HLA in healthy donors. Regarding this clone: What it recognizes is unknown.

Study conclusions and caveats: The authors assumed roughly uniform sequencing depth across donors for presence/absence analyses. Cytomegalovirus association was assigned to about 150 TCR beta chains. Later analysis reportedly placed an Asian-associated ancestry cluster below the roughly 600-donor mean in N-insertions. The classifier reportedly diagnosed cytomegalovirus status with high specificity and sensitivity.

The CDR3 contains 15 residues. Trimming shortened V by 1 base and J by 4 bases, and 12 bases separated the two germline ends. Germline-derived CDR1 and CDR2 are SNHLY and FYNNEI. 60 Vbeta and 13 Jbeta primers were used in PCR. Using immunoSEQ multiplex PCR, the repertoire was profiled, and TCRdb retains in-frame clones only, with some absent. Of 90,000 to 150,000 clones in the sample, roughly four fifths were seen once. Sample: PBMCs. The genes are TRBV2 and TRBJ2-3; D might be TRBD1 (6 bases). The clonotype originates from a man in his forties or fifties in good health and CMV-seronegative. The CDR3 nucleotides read TGTGCCAGCAGTGAAGTGGTCAGGGGATCAGATACGCAGTATTTT. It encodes CASSEVVRGSDTQYF.